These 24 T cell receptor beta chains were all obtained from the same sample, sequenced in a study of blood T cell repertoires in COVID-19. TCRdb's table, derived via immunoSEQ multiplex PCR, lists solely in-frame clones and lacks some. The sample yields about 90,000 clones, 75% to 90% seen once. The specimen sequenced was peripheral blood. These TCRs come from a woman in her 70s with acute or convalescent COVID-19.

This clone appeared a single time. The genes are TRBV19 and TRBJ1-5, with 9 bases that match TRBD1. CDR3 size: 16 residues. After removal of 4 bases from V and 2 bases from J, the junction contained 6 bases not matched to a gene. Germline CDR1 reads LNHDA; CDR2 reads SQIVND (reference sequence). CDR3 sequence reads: CASSTTGGSGNQPQHF. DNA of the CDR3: TGTGCCAGTAGTACTACAGGGGGCAGTGGCAATCAGCCCCAGCATTTT. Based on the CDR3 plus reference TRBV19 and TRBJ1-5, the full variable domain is DGGITQSPKYLFRKEGQNVTLSCEQNLNHDAMYWYRQDPGQGLRLIYYSQIVNDFQKGDIAEGYSVSREKKESFPLTVTSAQKNPTAFYLCASSTTGGSGNQPQHFGDGTRLSIL.

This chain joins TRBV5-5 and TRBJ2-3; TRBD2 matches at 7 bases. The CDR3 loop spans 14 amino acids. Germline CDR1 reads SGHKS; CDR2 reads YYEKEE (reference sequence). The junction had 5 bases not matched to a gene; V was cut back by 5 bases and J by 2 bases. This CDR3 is CASSYSGVTDTQYF. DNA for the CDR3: TGTGCCAGCAGTTACAGCGGGGTCACAGATACGCAGTATTTT.

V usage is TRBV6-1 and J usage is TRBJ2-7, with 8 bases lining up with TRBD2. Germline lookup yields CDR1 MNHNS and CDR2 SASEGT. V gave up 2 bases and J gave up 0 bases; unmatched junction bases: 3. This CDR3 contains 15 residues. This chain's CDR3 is CASSEMSGSSYEQYF. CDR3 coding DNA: TGTGCCAGCAGTGAAATGAGCGGGAGCTCCTACGAGCAGTACTTC.

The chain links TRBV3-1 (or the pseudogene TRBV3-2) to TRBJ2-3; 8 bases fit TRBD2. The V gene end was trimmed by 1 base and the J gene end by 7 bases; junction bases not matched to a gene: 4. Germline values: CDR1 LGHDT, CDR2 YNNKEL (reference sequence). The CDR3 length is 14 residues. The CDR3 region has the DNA TGTGCCAGCAGCCAAGCGGGAGGGCCGTATACGCAGTATTTT. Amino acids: CASSQAGGPYTQYF.

The DNA of the CDR3 is TGTGCCAGCAGCTTAGGAGTGACAGGTAACAATGAGCAGTTCTTC. It translates to CASSLGVTGNNEQFF. The V and J genes are TRBV11-1 and TRBJ2-1; a possible D gene is TRBD1 (6 bases). Trimming stripped 1 base from V and 5 bases from J, with 12 bases between. The length of the CDR3 is 15 residues. CDR1 is SGHAT and CDR2 is FQDESV in the germline V gene (reference sequence). The entire variable domain, with the rest obtained from reference TRBV11-1 and TRBJ2-1, is as follows: EAEVAQSPRYKITEKSQAVAFWCDPISGHATLYWYRQILGQGPELLVQFQDESVVDDSQLPKDRFSAERLKGVDSTLKIQPAELGDSAMYLCASSLGVTGNNEQFFGPGTRLTVL.

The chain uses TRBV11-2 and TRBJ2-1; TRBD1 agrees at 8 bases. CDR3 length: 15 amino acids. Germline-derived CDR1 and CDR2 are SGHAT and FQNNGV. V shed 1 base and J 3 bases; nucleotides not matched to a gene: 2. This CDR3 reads CASSLAGQGYNEQFF. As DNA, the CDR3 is TGTGCCAGCAGCTTAGCCGGACAGGGCTACAATGAGCAGTTCTTC.

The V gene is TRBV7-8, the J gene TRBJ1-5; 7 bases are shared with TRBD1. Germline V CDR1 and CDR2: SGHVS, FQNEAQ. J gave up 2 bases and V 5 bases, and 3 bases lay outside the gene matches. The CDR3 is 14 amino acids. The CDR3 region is CASSITGGNQPQHF. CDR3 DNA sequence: TGTGCCAGCAGCATTACAGGGGGCAATCAGCCCCAGCATTTT.

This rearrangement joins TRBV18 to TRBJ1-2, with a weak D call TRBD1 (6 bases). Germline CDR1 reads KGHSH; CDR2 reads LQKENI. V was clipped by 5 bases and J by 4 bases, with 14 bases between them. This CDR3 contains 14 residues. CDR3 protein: CASSSRGIGYGYTF. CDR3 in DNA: TGTGCCAGCTCATCAAGGGGGATCGGCTATGGCTACACCTTC. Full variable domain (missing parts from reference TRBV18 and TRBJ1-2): NAGVMQNPRHLVRRRGQEARLRCSPMKGHSHVYWYRQLPEEGLKFMVYLQKENIIDESGMPKERFSAEFPKEGPSILRIQQVVRGDSAAYFCASSSRGIGYGYTFGSGTRLTVV.

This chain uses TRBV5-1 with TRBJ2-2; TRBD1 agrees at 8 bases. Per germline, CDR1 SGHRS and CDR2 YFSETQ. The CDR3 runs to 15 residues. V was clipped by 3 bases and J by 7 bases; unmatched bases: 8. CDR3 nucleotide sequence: TGCGCCAGCAGCTCAAGACAGGGGTCCCGCGGGGAGCTGTTTTTT. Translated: CASSSRQGSRGELFF.

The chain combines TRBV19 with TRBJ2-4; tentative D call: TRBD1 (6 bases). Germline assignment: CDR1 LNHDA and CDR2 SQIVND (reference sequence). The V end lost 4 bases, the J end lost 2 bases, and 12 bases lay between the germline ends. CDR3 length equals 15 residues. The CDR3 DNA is TGTGCCAGTAGTACAGGGGCCGGGTCCAAAAACATTCAGTACTTC. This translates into CASSTGAGSKNIQYF.

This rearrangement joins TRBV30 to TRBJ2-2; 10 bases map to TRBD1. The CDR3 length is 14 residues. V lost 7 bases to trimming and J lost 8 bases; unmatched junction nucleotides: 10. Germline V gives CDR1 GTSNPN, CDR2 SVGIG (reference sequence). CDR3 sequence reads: CAFRGDRGTGELFF. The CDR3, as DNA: TGTGCCTTCCGAGGGGACAGGGGTACTGGGGAGCTGTTTTTT.

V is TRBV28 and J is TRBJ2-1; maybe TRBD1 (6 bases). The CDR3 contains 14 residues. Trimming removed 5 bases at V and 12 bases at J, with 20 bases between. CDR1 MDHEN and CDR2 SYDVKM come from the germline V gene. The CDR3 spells CASSQPRGQMRQFF. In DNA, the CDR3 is TGTGCCAGCAGTCAACCCCGCGGACAGATGAGGCAGTTCTTC.

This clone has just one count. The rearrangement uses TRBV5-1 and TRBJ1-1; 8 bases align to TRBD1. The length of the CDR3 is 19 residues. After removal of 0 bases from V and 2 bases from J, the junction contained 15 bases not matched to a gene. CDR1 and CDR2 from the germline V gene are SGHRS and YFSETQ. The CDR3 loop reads CASSLAEGRGRSGNTEAFF. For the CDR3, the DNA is TGCGCCAGCAGCTTGGCCGAGGGCAGGGGGCGATCTGGAAACACTGAAGCTTTCTTT.

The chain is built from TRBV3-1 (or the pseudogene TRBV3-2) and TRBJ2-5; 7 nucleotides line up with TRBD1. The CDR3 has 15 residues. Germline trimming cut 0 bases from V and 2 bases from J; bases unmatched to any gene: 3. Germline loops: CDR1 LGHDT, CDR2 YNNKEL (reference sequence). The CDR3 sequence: CASSQDRGQQETQYF. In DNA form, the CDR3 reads TGTGCCAGCAGCCAAGATAGGGGACAGCAAGAGACCCAGTACTTC.

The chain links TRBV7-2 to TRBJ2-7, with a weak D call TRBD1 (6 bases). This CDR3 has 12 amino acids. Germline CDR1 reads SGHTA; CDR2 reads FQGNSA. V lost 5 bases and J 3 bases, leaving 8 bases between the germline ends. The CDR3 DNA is TGTGCCAGCAGCGAGACAGGCTACGAGCAGTACTTC. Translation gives CASSETGYEQYF.

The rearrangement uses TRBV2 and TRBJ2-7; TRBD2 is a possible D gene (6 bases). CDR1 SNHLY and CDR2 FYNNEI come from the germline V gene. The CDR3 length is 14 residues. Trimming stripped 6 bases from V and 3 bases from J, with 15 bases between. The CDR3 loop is CASRRDAQGYEQYF. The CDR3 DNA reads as TGTGCCAGCAGGCGGGACGCACAAGGCTACGAGCAGTACTTC.

Written as DNA, the CDR3 is TGTGCCAGCAGTCCCTTTCCGGGCGAGCAGTACTTC. Translating gives CASSPFPGEQYF. J is TRBJ2-7 and V is TRBV7-8; D is ambiguous. Germline values: CDR1 SGHVS, CDR2 FQNEAQ. The length of the CDR3 is 12 residues. V was shortened by 6 bases and J by 6 bases, with 12 bases between the two germline ends.

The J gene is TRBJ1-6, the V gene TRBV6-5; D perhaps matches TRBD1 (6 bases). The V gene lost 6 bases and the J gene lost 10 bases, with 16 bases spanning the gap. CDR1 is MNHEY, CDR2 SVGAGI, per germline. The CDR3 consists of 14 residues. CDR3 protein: CASRKTGFDSPLHF. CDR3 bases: TGTGCCAGCAGGAAAACAGGGTTTGACTCACCCCTCCACTTT.

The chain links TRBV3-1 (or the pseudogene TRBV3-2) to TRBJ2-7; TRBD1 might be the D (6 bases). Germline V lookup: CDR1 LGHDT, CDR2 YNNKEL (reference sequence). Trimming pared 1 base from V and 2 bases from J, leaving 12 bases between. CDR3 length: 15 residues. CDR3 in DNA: TGTGCCAGCAGCCAAGGGTCTTCAGGGGCCTACGAGCAGTACTTC. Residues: CASSQGSSGAYEQYF.

The CDR3 bases are TGTGCCAGCAGCCGGGGACAGAGTAATTCACCCCTCCACTTT. Amino acids: CASSRGQSNSPLHF. The chain employs TRBV6-2 or TRBV6-3 and TRBJ1-6; TRBD1 agrees at 7 bases. CDR1 MNHEY and CDR2 SVGEGT come from the germline V gene. This CDR3 is 14 amino acids long. J lost 6 bases, V lost 6 bases, and 5 bases had no gene match.

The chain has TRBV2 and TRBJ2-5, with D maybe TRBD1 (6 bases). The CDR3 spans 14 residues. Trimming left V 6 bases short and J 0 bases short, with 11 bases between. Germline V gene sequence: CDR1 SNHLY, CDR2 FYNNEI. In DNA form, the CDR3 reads TGTGCCAGCAGGTGGGACACAAACCAAGAGACCCAGTACTTC. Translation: CASRWDTNQETQYF. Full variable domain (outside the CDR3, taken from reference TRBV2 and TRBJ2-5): EPEVTQTPSHQVTQMGQEVILRCVPISNHLYFYWYRQILGQKVEFLVSFYNNEISEKSEIFDDQFSVERPDGSNFTLKIRSTKLEDSAMYFCASRWDTNQETQYFGPGTRLLVL.

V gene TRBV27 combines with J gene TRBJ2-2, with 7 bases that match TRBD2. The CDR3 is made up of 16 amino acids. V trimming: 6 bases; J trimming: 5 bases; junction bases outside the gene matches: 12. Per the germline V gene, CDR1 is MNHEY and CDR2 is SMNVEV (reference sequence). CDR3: CASRSAGAVNTGELFF. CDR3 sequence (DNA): TGTGCCAGCAGGAGCGCGGGAGCGGTGAATACCGGGGAGCTGTTTTTT.

The CDR3 region is CASRERTGTGELFF. CDR3 bases: TGTGCCAGCAGAGAGAGAACAGGCACCGGGGAGCTGTTTTTT. The rearrangement uses TRBV2 and TRBJ2-2; a possible D gene is TRBD1 (5 bases). This CDR3 is 14 amino acids long. The germline V gene encodes CDR1 SNHLY and CDR2 FYNNEI. Trimming cost V 6 bases and J 4 bases, with 12 bases left between them.

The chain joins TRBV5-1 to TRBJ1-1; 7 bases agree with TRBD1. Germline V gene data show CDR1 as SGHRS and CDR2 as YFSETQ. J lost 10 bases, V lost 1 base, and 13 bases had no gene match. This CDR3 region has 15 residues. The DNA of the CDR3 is TGCGCCAGCAGCTTGTTTCAGGCGCCACAGGGGATAGCTTTCTTT. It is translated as CASSLFQAPQGIAFF.